These 5 T cell receptor beta chains were sequenced from one sample in a study of T-cell reconstitution after alpha-beta-depleted transplantation in children. Unique molecular identifiers tagged the TCRbeta library. From the PCR reads, TCRdb called clonotypes with MiXCR, one entry per CDR3 protein. Of approximately 350,000 distinct CDR3 sequences listed, roughly 13% are singletons. This specimen was PBMCs, taken from the stem cell graft. The receptors originated from a human donor who donated a stem cell graft to a child with Fanconi anemia.

This clonotype was found many times. This rearrangement joins TRBV5-1 to TRBJ1-6; 8 bases line up with TRBD1. Germline loops: CDR1 SGHRS, CDR2 YFSETQ. The CDR3 contains 14 residues. After removal of 3 bases from V and 7 bases from J, the junction contained 3 bases not matched to a gene. CDR3 DNA: TGCGCCAGCAGCTACGGACAGGGAAATTCACCCCTCCACTTT. Translating it yields CASSYGQGNSPLHF.

In nucleotides, the CDR3 is TGTGCCAGCAGTCCAACCGGGACAGGGCTTGAAAAACTGTTTTTT. It is translated as CASSPTGTGLEKLFF. The chain is built from TRBV27 and TRBJ1-4; 9 bases are shared with TRBD1. Trimming took 5 bases from V and 7 from J; bases not matched to a gene: 8. The CDR3 runs to 15 residues. Germline V CDR1 and CDR2: MNHEY, SMNVEV (reference sequence).

CDR3 coding DNA: TGTGCCATCGGGAACGGACCGGCTTATGGCTACACCTTC. Translating it yields CAIGNGPAYGYTF. J is TRBJ1-2 and V is TRBV16; D remains unclear. CDR1 and CDR2 from the germline V gene are KGHSY and FQNENV. This CDR3 region has 13 residues. V lost 10 bases to trimming and J lost 5 bases, with 17 bases between them.

There are a few counts of this clonotype. The chain employs TRBV4-3 and TRBJ2-2; no clear D gene. Trimming shortened V by 0 bases and J by 6 bases, and 8 bases separated the two germline ends. Germline-derived CDR1 and CDR2 are LGHNA and YSLEER. This CDR3 has 14 residues. The CDR3 sequence is CASSQEQMAGELFF. The CDR3 DNA is TGCGCCAGCAGCCAAGAGCAAATGGCCGGGGAGCTGTTTTTT.

This clonotype was detected only a few times. The chain employs TRBV4-3 and TRBJ1-4; D ambiguous. The CDR3 length is 15 residues. Looked up from germline, CDR1 is LGHNA and CDR2 is YSLEER. Between the trimmed V and J ends, which lost 2 bases and 5 bases, there was a span of 12 bases. The CDR3 bases are TGCGCCAGCAGCCAAAACCTTGCGGGAAATGAAAAACTGTTTTTT. It codes for CASSQNLAGNEKLFF.